Below are 30 T cell receptor beta chains sequenced from a single sample in a study of T cell repertoires in cytomegalovirus infection. TCRdb redid the calling of the reads with MiXCR, one entry per CDR3 protein. The table includes hundreds of thousands of distinct CDR3 sequences, about 30% detected once. For these TCRs, the target antigens are not known. Sequences were derived from cultured PBMCs, sampled from culture after CMV antigen stimulation. All receptors derive from a human donor in good health (CMV status not recorded). Some clones in this sample may be carry-over from other donors' samples.

The J gene is TRBJ2-2, the V gene TRBV12-3 or TRBV12-4; 8 bases map to TRBD2. The J segment lost 3 bases and the V segment lost 6 bases, leaving 6 bases of the junction unmatched. The CDR3 is made up of 15 amino acids. CDR3 sequence (DNA): TGTGCCAGCAGCAAACTAGCGGACTACACCGGGGAGCTGTTTTTT. Protein product: CASSKLADYTGELFF.

The V gene is TRBV9, the J gene TRBJ2-3; 7 bases are a match to TRBD2. CDR1 and CDR2 from the germline V gene are SGDLS and YYNGEE. V shed 3 bases and J 5 bases; nucleotides not matched to a gene: 12. The CDR3 extends over 16 amino acids. The CDR3 DNA is TGTGCCAGCAGCGGCAGGGAGGGGAGGGCCGGAGATACGCAGTATTTT. Its translation: CASSGREGRAGDTQYF.

This clonotype has just a few counts. The rearrangement uses TRBV20-1 and TRBJ2-4; a weak D match, TRBD2 (6 bases). Trimming shortened V by 6 bases and J by 3 bases, and 30 bases separated the two germline ends. The CDR3 spans 19 residues. The germline V gene encodes CDR1 DFQATT and CDR2 SNEGSKA (reference sequence). The CDR3 DNA sequence: TGCAGTGCCACCCCCGCCACGGAGGGTCGGCCTGGGGGCAAAAACATTCAGTACTTC. Encoded protein: CSATPATEGRPGGKNIQYF.

This clonotype was found many times. V is TRBV7-8 and J is TRBJ1-1; no definite D call. This CDR3 region has 14 residues. Trimming took off 3 bases at V and 0 bases at J, with 8 bases between the two ends. From germline, CDR1 is SGHVS and CDR2 FQNEAQ. The CDR3 here is CASSLQRLNTEAFF. The CDR3 DNA follows: TGTGCCAGCAGCTTGCAGCGTCTGAACACTGAAGCTTTCTTT.

This clonotype has a handful of counts. The gene calls are TRBV7-2 and TRBJ2-3; 11 bases agree with TRBD2. The CDR3 runs to 17 residues. In germline, CDR1 is SGHTA, CDR2 FQGNSA. The V segment lost 5 bases and the J segment 5 bases; nucleotides outside the gene matches: 12. The CDR3 DNA reads TGTGCCAGCAGCCCCCAGAGCGCGCTAGCGGGGGGAGATACGCAGTATTTT. Translation: CASSPQSALAGGDTQYF.

The genes are TRBV7-9 and TRBJ1-1; D is ambiguous. Germline-derived CDR1 and CDR2 are SEHNR and FQNEAQ (reference sequence). V lost 2 bases, J lost 6 bases, and 13 bases lay in between. The CDR3 contains 14 residues. CDR3 residues: CASSLTLESPEAFF. The CDR3 DNA follows: TGTGCCAGCAGCTTAACCCTAGAGAGCCCTGAAGCTTTCTTT.

This clonotype was counted a few times. This sequence joins TRBV28 and TRBJ2-7; D ambiguous. Looked up from germline, CDR1 is MDHEN and CDR2 is SYDVKM. The CDR3 is 14 amino acids. Trimming shortened V by 7 bases and J by 2 bases, and 15 bases separated the two germline ends. Here the CDR3 reads CASITIGPTYEQYF. The CDR3 bases are TGTGCCAGCATCACCATCGGGCCAACCTACGAGCAGTACTTC.

V and J are TRBV10-3 and TRBJ2-7; D gene uncertain. The CDR3 totals 15 residues. V was trimmed by 0 bases and J by 0 bases, leaving 9 bases between them. Germline CDR1 and CDR2: ENHRY and SYGVKD. The CDR3 spells CAISESWDSSYEQYF. The DNA for the CDR3 is TGTGCCATCAGTGAGTCTTGGGATAGCTCCTACGAGCAGTACTTC.

This clonotype was picked up many times. The chain has TRBV7-2 and TRBJ2-7; D assignment may be TRBD1 or TRBD2 (5 bases each). CDR1 and CDR2 from the germline V gene are SGHTA and FQGNSA. This CDR3 has 15 amino acids. Trimming removed 7 bases at V and 4 bases at J, with 20 bases between. The CDR3 sequence is CASTFGTGATYEQYF. DNA of the CDR3: TGTGCCAGCACCTTCGGAACCGGGGCCACGTACGAGCAGTACTTC.

This clonotype was counted ten times or more. The chain recombines TRBV7-8 with TRBJ2-7; no clear D gene. The CDR3 loop spans 13 amino acids. V was pared by 4 bases and J by 3 bases, with 10 bases between. Germline values: CDR1 SGHVS, CDR2 FQNEAQ. CDR3 residues: CASSSGPDYEQYF. In DNA, the CDR3 is TGTGCCAGCAGCTCCGGACCAGACTACGAGCAGTACTTC.

V and J are TRBV20-1 and TRBJ1-1; the match to TRBD1 covers 8 bases. This CDR3 has 15 amino acids. After removal of 1 base from V and 10 bases from J, the junction contained 14 bases not matched to a gene. Germline V gene sequence: CDR1 DFQATT, CDR2 SNEGSKA (reference sequence). The CDR3 protein is CSARATTGTGGGAFF. For the CDR3, the DNA is TGCAGTGCTAGAGCAACGACGGGGACAGGCGGAGGAGCTTTCTTT.

The V and J genes are TRBV20-1 and TRBJ2-3; 8 bases are a match to TRBD2. V lost 3 bases, J lost 2 bases, and 7 bases stayed unmatched. CDR3 length: 15 residues. Per germline, CDR1 DFQATT and CDR2 SNEGSKA (reference sequence). The CDR3 protein is CSASVTSGFTDTQYF. In DNA form, the CDR3 reads TGCAGTGCTAGCGTTACTAGCGGCTTCACAGATACGCAGTATTTT.

This clonotype was observed a handful of times. The V and J genes are TRBV7-9 and TRBJ2-1; possibly TRBD1 for D (5 bases). V was clipped by 1 base and J by 5 bases, with 15 bases between them. Germline V gene lookup returns CDR1 SEHNR and CDR2 FQNEAQ (reference sequence). This CDR3 has 16 residues. The CDR3 sequence is CASSLEGSLSHNEQFF. As DNA, the CDR3 is TGTGCCAGCAGCTTAGAGGGGTCCCTCTCACACAATGAGCAGTTCTTC.

This rearrangement joins TRBV11-2 to TRBJ2-7, with 7 bases aligning to TRBD2. Germline CDR1 and CDR2: SGHAT and FQNNGV. V was clipped by 5 bases and J by 2 bases; unmatched bases: 9. The CDR3 spans 15 residues. CDR3 nucleotides: TGTGCCAGCAGCCCCCCCCCAGCGGGGACCTACGAGCAGTACTTC. Translating gives CASSPPPAGTYEQYF.

This chain connects TRBV11-2 to TRBJ1-1; D is unresolved. The length of the CDR3 is 13 residues. The V gene lost 0 bases and the J gene lost 6 bases, with 8 bases spanning the gap. Germline V gene sequence: CDR1 SGHAT, CDR2 FQNNGV. The CDR3 DNA reads TGTGCCAGCAGCTTAGAGTCAGCGCCTGAAGCTTTCTTT. Translating gives CASSLESAPEAFF.

This clonotype was seen a single time. V usage is TRBV5-1 and J usage is TRBJ1-1; no reliable D call. Per germline, CDR1 SGHRS and CDR2 YFSETQ. This CDR3 is 15 amino acids long. The V end was cut by 0 bases, the J end by 2 bases, with 11 bases between. Here the CDR3 DNA reads TGCGCCAGCAGCTTGGCCATGGGCCCAAACACTGAAGCTTTCTTT. This translates into CASSLAMGPNTEAFF. The complete variable domain, with remaining parts taken from reference TRBV5-1 and TRBJ1-1, reads KAGVTQTPRYLIKTRGQQVTLSCSPISGHRSVSWYQQTPGQGLQFLFEYFSETQRNKGNFPGRFSGRQFSNSRSEMNVSTLELGDSALYLCASSLAMGPNTEAFFGQGTRLTVV.

J is TRBJ2-5 and V is TRBV4-1; unclear D gene. V lost 1 base, J lost 2 bases, and 5 bases lay in between. CDR1 and CDR2 (germline): MGHRA, YSYEKL. The CDR3 has 13 residues. The CDR3 DNA reads TGCGCCAGCAGCCAAGTACAGCAAGAGACCCAGTACTTC. This encodes CASSQVQQETQYF.

This clonotype has only a few counts. CDR3 sequence: CASSPTGALSFSYNSPLHF. The CDR3 nucleotides read TGTGCCAGCAGTCCAACAGGGGCGCTCAGTTTCTCCTATAATTCACCCCTCCACTTT. The chain couples TRBV12-3 or TRBV12-4 to TRBJ1-6; TRBD1 agrees at 7 bases. The CDR3 length is 19 residues. Trimming cost V 5 bases and J 0 bases; bases outside gene matches: 13.

The gene calls are TRBV7-9 and TRBJ1-6; the match to TRBD1 covers 9 bases. There are 15 residues in the CDR3. Germline V gene sequence: CDR1 SEHNR, CDR2 FQNEAQ (reference sequence). V dropped 2 bases and J dropped 9; count of bases not matched to a gene: 5. The CDR3 coding sequence is TGTGCCAGCAGCTTAACACAGGGGGCGCTTTCACCCCTCCACTTT. It specifies CASSLTQGALSPLHF.

This clonotype was seen only a few times. V and J are TRBV6-2 or TRBV6-3 and TRBJ2-7; TRBD1 is a possible D gene (6 bases). Trimming removed 4 bases from V and 0 bases from J, with 16 bases in between. The length of the CDR3 is 16 residues. Looked up from germline, CDR1 is MNHEY and CDR2 is SVGEGT. DNA for the CDR3: TGTGCCAGCAGTTCTTGGGGGCAGGCGACCTCCTACGAGCAGTACTTC. Its protein is CASSSWGQATSYEQYF.

The rearrangement uses TRBV6-4 and TRBJ1-6, with D perhaps matching TRBD1 (5 bases). CDR1 is MRHNA and CDR2 is SNTAGT in the germline V gene. The V end lost 3 bases, the J end lost 4 bases, and 7 bases lay between the germline ends. The CDR3 has 14 amino acids. The CDR3 loop reads CASSEAGYNSPLHF. In nucleotides, the CDR3 is TGTGCCAGCAGTGAGGCAGGGTATAATTCACCCCTCCACTTT.

This clonotype has at least ten counts. This CDR3 reads CASSEYYRVNEKLFF. The CDR3 bases are TGTGCCAGCAGTGAATATTATAGGGTGAATGAAAAACTGTTTTTT. The J gene is TRBJ1-4, the V gene TRBV25-1, with D unresolved. From germline, CDR1 is MGHDK and CDR2 SYGVNS. Trimming took off 0 bases at V and 5 bases at J, with 10 bases between the two ends. This CDR3 spans 15 amino acids.

The chain links TRBV18 to TRBJ1-2, with D unclear. V gave up 3 bases and J gave up 0 bases, with 5 bases separating them. Germline CDR1 is KGHSH and CDR2 is LQKENI. The length of the CDR3 is 13 residues. CDR3 nucleotides: TGTGCCAGCTCACCCCGCGCTAACTATGGCTACACCTTC. It specifies CASSPRANYGYTF.

About this clonotype itself: The junction shows a germline mismatch at one end, possibly a read error. The chain carries TRBV20-1 and TRBJ1-1; D is possibly TRBD1 (6 bases). The CDR3 is made up of 16 amino acids. Germline V gives CDR1 DFQATT, CDR2 SNEGSKA (reference sequence). CDR3 in amino acids: CSARTYRVLRYTGAFF. In DNA form, the CDR3 reads TGCAGTGCCAGAACCTACAGGGTGTTACGGTACACTGGAGCTTTCTTT.

J is TRBJ1-2 and V is TRBV29-1, with TRBD1 as a possible D gene (6 bases). CDR3 length equals 12 residues. Germline CDR1 SQVTM, CDR2 ANQGSEA. Trimming removed 4 bases at V and 8 bases at J, with 14 bases between. The CDR3 sequence: CSVVEQGNGYTF. The CDR3 nucleotides are TGCAGCGTTGTGGAGCAGGGGAACGGCTACACCTTC.

The chain has TRBV7-6 and TRBJ1-1, with a possible D match to TRBD1 (5 bases). In germline, CDR1 is SGHVS, CDR2 FNYEAQ. This CDR3 has 12 amino acids. Trimming left V 5 bases short and J 7 bases short, with 11 bases between. This CDR3 is CASSPTGGEAFF. The CDR3 nucleotides read TGTGCCAGCAGCCCGACGGGGGGTGAAGCTTTCTTT.

The rearrangement joins TRBV3-1 to TRBJ2-7, with 9 bases identical to TRBD1. The J segment lost 5 bases and the V segment lost 6 bases, leaving 11 bases of the junction unmatched. The length of the CDR3 is 15 residues. Germline CDR1 is LGHDT and CDR2 is YNNKEL (reference sequence). In DNA, the CDR3 is TGTGCCAGCAGGCGTGACAGGGGGTCTAGCAACGAGCAGTACTTC. It is translated as CASRRDRGSSNEQYF.

This clonotype was seen ten or more times. V is TRBV7-2 and J is TRBJ1-1; 8 bases agree with TRBD1. This CDR3 contains 14 residues. V was pared by 6 bases and J by 1 base, with 4 bases of the junction left unmatched. Germline loops: CDR1 SGHTA, CDR2 FQGNSA. The CDR3 DNA reads TGTGCCAGCAGTCCGGACAGGGAGAACACTGAAGCTTTCTTT. It codes for CASSPDRENTEAFF.

The V gene is TRBV20-1, the J gene TRBJ2-3; D uncertain. CDR3 size: 13 residues. CDR1 and CDR2 from the germline V gene are DFQATT and SNEGSKA (reference sequence). V was trimmed by 3 bases and J by 0 bases, leaving 7 bases between them. CDR3: CSASGSSTDTQYF. The CDR3 DNA is TGCAGTGCTAGCGGGTCTAGCACAGATACGCAGTATTTT.

The V gene is TRBV6-2 or TRBV6-3, the J gene TRBJ1-5; D is unclear. This CDR3 contains 14 residues. Germline V gene sequence: CDR1 MNHEY, CDR2 SVGEGT. V lost 10 bases and J 2 bases, leaving 15 bases between the germline ends. As DNA, the CDR3 is TGTGCCACCTGTCGGCCGCTTGGCAATCAGCCCCAGCATTTT. This gives the protein CATCRPLGNQPQHF.